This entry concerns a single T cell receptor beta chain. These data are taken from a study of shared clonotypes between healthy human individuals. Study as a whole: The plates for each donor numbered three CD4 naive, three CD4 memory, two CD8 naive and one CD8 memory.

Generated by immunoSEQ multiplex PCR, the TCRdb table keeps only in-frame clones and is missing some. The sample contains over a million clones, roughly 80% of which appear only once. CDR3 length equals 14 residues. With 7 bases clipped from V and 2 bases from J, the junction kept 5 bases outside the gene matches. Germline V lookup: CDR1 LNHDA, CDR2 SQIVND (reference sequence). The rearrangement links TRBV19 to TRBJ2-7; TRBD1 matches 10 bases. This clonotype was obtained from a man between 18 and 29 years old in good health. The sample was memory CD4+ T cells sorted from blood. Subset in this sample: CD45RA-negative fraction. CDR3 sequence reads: CASMEGQGTYEQYF. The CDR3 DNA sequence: TGTGCCAGTATGGAGGGACAGGGGACCTACGAGCAGTACTTC.